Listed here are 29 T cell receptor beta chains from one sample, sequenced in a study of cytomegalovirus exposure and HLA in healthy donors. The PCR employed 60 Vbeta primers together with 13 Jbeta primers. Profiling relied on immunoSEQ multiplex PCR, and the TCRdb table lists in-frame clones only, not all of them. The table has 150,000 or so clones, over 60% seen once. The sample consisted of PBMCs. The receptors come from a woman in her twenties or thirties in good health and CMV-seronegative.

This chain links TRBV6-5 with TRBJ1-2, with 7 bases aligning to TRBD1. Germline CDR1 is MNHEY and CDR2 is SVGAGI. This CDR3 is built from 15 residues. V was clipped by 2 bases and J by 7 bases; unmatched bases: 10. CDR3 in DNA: TGTGCCAGCAGTTACGACTTGCAGGGGGTTTGTGGCTACACCTTC. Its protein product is CASSYDLQGVCGYTF.

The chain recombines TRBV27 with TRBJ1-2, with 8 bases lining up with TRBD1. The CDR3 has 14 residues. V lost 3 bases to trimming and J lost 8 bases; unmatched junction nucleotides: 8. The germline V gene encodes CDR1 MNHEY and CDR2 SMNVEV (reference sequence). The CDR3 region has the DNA TGTGCCAGCAGTTTTGGGCAGGGGGCGCTCGGCTACACCTTC. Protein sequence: CASSFGQGALGYTF.

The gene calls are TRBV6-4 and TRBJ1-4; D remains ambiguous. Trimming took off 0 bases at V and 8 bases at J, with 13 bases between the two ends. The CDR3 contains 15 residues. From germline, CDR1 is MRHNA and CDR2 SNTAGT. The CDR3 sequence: CASSDSPHFVEKLFF. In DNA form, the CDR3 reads TGTGCCAGCAGTGACTCGCCCCACTTTGTCGAAAAACTGTTTTTT.

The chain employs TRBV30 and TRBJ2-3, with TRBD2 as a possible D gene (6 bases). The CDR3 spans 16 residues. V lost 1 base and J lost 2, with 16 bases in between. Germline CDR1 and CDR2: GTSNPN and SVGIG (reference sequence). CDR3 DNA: TGTGCCTGGAGTGGCCCTAGGCGGGAAACCACAGATACGCAGTATTTT. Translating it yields CAWSGPRRETTDTQYF. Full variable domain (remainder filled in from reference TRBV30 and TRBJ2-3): SQTIHQWPATLVQPVGSPLSLECTVEGTSNPNLYWYRQAAGRGLQLLFYSVGIGQISSEVPQNLSASRPQDRQFILSSKKLLLSDSGFYLCAWSGPRRETTDTQYFGPGTRLTVL.

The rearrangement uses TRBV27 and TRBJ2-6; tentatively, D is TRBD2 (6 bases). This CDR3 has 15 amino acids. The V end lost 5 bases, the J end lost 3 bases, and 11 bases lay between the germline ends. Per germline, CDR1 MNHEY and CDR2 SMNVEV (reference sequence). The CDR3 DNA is TGTGCCAGCAGTGCGCGGGGCGGTGGGGCCAACGTCCTGACTTTC. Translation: CASSARGGGANVLTF.

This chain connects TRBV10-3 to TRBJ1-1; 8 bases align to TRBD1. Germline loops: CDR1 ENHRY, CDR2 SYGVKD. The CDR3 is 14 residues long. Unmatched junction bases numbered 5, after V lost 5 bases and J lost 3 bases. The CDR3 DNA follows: TGTGCCATCAGTCCAGGGGGCTCCGACACTGAAGCTTTCTTT. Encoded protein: CAISPGGSDTEAFF.

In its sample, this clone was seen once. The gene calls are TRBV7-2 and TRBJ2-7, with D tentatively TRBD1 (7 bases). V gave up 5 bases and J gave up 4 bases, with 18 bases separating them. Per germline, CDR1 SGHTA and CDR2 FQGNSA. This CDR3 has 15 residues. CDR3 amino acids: CASSLGFQGGYEQYF. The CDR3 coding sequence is TGTGCCAGCAGCCTAGGATTCCAGGGGGGATACGAGCAGTACTTC.

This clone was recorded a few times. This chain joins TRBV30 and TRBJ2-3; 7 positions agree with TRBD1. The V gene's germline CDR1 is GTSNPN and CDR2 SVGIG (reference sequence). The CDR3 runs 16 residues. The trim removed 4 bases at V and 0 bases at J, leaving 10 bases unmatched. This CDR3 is CAWTATGDPSTDTQYF. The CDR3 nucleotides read TGTGCCTGGACTGCCACAGGGGACCCCAGCACAGATACGCAGTATTTT.

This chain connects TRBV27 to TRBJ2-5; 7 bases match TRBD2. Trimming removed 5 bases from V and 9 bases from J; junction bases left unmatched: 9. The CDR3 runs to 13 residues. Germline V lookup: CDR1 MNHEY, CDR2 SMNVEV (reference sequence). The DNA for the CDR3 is TGTGCCAGCAGTGAAATAATACGGGGGGCCCAGTACTTC. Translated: CASSEIIRGAQYF.

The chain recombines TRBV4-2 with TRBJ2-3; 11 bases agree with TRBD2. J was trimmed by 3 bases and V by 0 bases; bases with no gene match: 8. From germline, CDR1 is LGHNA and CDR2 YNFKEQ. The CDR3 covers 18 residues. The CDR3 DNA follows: TGTGCCAGCAGCCAAGATTGGGCTAGCGGGGGGTCGACAGATACGCAGTATTTT. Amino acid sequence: CASSQDWASGGSTDTQYF.

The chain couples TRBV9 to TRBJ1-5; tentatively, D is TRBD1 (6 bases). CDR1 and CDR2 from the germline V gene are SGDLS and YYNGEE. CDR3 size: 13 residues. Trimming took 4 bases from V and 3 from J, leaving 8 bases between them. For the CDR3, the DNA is TGTGCCAGCAGCCGGACAGACAATCAGCCCCAGCATTTT. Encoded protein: CASSRTDNQPQHF.

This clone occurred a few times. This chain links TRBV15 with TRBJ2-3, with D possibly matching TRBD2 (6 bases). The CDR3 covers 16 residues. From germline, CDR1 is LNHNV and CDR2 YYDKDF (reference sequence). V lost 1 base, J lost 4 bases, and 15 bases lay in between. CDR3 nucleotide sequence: TGTGCCACCAGCAGAGGGCGACTAGAGAGGGCAGATACGCAGTATTTT. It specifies CATSRGRLERADTQYF.

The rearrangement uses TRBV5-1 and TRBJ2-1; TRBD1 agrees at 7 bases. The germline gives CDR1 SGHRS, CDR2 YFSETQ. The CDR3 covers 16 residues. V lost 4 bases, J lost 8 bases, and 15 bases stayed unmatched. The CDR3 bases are TGCGCCAGCAGCAGGGGACAGATATCCTCGAGCGATGAGCAGTTCTTC. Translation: CASSRGQISSSDEQFF.

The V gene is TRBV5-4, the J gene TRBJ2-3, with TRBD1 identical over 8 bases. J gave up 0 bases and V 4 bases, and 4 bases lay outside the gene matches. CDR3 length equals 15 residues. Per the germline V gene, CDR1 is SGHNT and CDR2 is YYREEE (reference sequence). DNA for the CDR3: TGTGCCAGCAGCAAGGGACAGGATAGCACAGATACGCAGTATTTT. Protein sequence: CASSKGQDSTDTQYF.

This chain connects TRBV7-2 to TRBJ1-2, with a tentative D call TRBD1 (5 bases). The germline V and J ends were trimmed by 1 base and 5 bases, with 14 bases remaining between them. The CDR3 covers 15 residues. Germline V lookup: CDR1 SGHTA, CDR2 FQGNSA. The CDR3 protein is CASSLVGSQAYGYTF. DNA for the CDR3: TGTGCCAGCAGCTTAGTAGGGTCACAGGCGTATGGCTACACCTTC.

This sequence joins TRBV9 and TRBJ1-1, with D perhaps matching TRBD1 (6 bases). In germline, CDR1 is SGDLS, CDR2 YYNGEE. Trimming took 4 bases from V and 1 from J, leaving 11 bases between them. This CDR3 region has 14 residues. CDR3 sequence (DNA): TGTGCCAGCAGCCCGACGGGACAGAACACTGAAGCTTTCTTT. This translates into CASSPTGQNTEAFF.

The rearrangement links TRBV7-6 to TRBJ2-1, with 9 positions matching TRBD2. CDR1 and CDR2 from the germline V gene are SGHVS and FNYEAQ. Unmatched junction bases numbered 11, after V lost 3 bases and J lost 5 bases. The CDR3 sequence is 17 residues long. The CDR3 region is CASSFLEAGGTNNEQFF. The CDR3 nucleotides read TGTGCCAGCAGCTTTTTAGAGGCGGGGGGGACCAACAATGAGCAGTTCTTC.

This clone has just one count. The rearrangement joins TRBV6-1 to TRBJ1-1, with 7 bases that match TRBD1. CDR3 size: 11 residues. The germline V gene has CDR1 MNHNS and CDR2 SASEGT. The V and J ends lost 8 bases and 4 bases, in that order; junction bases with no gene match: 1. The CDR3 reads CASEGATEAFF. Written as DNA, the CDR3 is TGTGCCAGCGAGGGGGCCACTGAAGCTTTCTTT.

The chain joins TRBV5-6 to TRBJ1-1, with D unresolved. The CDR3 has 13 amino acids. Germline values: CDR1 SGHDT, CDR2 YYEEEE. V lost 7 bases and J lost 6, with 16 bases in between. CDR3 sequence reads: CASLWAGVPEAFF. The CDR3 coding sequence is TGTGCCAGCTTGTGGGCAGGCGTCCCTGAAGCTTTCTTT. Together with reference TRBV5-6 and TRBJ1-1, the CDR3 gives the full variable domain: DAGVTQSPTHLIKTRGQQVTLRCSPKSGHDTVSWYQQALGQGPQFIFQYYEEEERQRGNFPDRFSGHQFPNYSSELNVNALLLGDSALYLCASLWAGVPEAFFGQGTRLTVV.

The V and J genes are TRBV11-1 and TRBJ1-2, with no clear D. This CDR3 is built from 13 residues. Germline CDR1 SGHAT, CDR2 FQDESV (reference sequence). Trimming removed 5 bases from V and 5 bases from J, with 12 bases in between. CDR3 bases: TGTGCCAGCAGCCGCCAGGCGGGTTATGGCTACACCTTC. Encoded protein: CASSRQAGYGYTF.

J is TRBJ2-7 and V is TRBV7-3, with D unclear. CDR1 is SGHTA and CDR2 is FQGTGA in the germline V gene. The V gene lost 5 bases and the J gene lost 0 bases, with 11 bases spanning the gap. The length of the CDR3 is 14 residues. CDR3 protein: CASSPLASSYEQYF. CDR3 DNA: TGTGCCAGCAGCCCCCTCGCTAGCTCCTACGAGCAGTACTTC.

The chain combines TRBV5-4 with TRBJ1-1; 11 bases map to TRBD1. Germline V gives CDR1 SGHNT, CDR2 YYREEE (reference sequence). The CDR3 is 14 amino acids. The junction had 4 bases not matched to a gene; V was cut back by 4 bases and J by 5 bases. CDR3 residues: CASSMGQGGTEAFF. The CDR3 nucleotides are TGTGCCAGCAGCATGGGACAGGGGGGAACTGAAGCTTTCTTT.

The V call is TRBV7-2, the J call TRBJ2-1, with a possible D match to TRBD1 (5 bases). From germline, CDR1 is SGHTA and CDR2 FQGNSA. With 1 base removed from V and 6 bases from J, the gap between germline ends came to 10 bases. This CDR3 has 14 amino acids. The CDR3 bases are TGTGCCAGCAGCTTAGAGCAGGGTCGCAATGAGCAGTTCTTC. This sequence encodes CASSLEQGRNEQFF. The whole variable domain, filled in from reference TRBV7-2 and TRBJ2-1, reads GAGVSQSPSNKVTEKGKDVELRCDPISGHTALYWYRQSLGQGLEFLIYFQGNSAPDKSGLPSDRFSAERTGGSVSTLTIQRTQQEDSAVYLCASSLEQGRNEQFFGPGTRLTVL.

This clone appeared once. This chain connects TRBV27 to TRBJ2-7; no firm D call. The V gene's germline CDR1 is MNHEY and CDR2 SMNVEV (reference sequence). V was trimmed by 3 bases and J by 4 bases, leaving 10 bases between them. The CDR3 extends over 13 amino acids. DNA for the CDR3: TGTGCCAGCAGTTTTTCGTTTCGGTACGAGCAGTACTTC. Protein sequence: CASSFSFRYEQYF.

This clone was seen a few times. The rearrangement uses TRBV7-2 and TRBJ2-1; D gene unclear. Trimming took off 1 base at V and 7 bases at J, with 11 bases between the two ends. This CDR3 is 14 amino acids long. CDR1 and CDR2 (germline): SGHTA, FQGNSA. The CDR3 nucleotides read TGTGCCAGCAGCTTAGGGAGTTTGATGAATGAGCAGTTCTTC. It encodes CASSLGSLMNEQFF.

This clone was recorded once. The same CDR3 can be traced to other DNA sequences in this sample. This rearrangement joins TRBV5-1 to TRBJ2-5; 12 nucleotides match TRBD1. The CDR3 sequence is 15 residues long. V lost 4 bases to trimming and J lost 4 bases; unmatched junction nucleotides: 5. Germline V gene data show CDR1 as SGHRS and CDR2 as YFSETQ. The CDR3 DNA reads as TGCGCCAGCAGCCGGGGGGACAGGGGGCGAGAGACCCAGTACTTC. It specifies CASSRGDRGRETQYF.

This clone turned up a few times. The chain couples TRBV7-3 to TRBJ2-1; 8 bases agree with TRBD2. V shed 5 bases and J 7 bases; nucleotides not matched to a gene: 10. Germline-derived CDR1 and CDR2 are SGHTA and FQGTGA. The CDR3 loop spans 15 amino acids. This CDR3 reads CASSLSRASGNEQFF. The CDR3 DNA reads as TGTGCCAGCAGCCTCAGCCGAGCTAGCGGGAATGAGCAGTTCTTC.

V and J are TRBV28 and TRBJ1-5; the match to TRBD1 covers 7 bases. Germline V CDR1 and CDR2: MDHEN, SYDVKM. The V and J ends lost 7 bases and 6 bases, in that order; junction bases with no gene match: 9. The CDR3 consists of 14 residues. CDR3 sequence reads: CASTLDRASQPQHF. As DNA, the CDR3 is TGTGCCAGCACCCTCGACAGGGCCAGTCAGCCCCAGCATTTT.

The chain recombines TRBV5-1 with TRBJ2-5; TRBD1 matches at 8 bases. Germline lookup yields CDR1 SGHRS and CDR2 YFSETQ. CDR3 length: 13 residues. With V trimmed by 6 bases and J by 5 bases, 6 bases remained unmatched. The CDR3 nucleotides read TGCGCCAGCACCACAGGGGGTGGGGAGACCCAGTACTTC. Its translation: CASTTGGGETQYF.